Listed here are 18 T cell receptor beta chains from one sample, sequenced in a study of cytomegalovirus exposure and HLA in healthy donors. The PCR had 60 Vbeta and 13 Jbeta primers. Generated by immunoSEQ multiplex PCR, the TCRdb table keeps only in-frame clones and is missing some. The sample lists about 160,000 clones, roughly 80% occurring once. Sequenced: PBMCs. The receptors were sampled from a male donor in good health and CMV-seronegative.

The chain joins TRBV29-1 to TRBJ2-5, with 9 bases that match TRBD1. The CDR3 length is 13 residues. The V gene end was trimmed by 3 bases and the J gene end by 2 bases; junction bases not matched to a gene: 1. CDR1 is SQVTM and CDR2 is ANQGSEA in the germline V gene. The CDR3, as DNA: TGCAGCGTTGACGACAGGGGGCAAGAGACCCAGTACTTC. This translates into CSVDDRGQETQYF.

V gene TRBV5-5 combines with J gene TRBJ1-1, with TRBD1 as a possible D gene (6 bases). There are 16 residues in the CDR3. Trimming left V 0 bases short and J 1 base short, with 13 bases between. Germline V gene sequence: CDR1 SGHKS, CDR2 YYEKEE (reference sequence). The CDR3 bases are TGTGCCAGCAGCTTGGCGGCAGGGGCGAGGAACACTGAAGCTTTCTTT. Its protein product is CASSLAAGARNTEAFF.

This clone was seen a handful of times. The V call is TRBV5-6, the J call TRBJ2-3, with a weak D call TRBD1 (7 bases). This CDR3 has 15 residues. Germline CDR1 is SGHDT and CDR2 is YYEEEE. V was pared by 3 bases and J by 2 bases, with 13 bases between. CDR3 residues: CASSWGGTDTDTQYF. DNA of the CDR3: TGTGCCAGCAGCTGGGGCGGGACAGACACAGATACGCAGTATTTT.

V gene TRBV5-6 combines with J gene TRBJ1-2; D not resolved. Looked up from germline, CDR1 is SGHDT and CDR2 is YYEEEE. The CDR3 totals 15 residues. Trimming left V 1 base short and J 2 bases short, with 12 bases between. CDR3 loop: CASSLFRSSNYGYTF. The DNA of the CDR3 is TGTGCCAGCAGCTTGTTTCGGTCATCGAACTATGGCTACACCTTC.

This clone was seen only once. Written as DNA, the CDR3 is TGCGCCAGCAGCTTGGGGGGGACTAGCGGGTACGAGCAGTTCTTC. Amino acid sequence: CASSLGGTSGYEQFF. V usage is TRBV5-1 and J usage is TRBJ2-1; TRBD2 matches 12 bases. This CDR3 contains 15 residues. V dropped 0 bases and J dropped 10; count of bases not matched to a gene: 5. Germline values: CDR1 SGHRS, CDR2 YFSETQ.

The genes are TRBV6-6 and TRBJ2-5; 7 bases match TRBD2. The germline V gene has CDR1 MNHNY and CDR2 SVGAGI (reference sequence). CDR3 length equals 15 residues. The V and J ends lost 2 bases and 5 bases, in that order; junction bases with no gene match: 8. In nucleotides, the CDR3 is TGTGCCAGCAGTTACGGGGCGGGGGTCCTGGAGACCCAGTACTTC. Its translation: CASSYGAGVLETQYF.

This chain connects TRBV15 to TRBJ2-2; 9 nucleotides align to TRBD1. The CDR3 runs to 14 residues. V shed 5 bases and J 7 bases; nucleotides not matched to a gene: 5. Germline CDR1 LNHNV, CDR2 YYDKDF (reference sequence). The CDR3 nucleotides are TGTGCCACCAGCTTGGACAGGGGTATCGGGGAGCTGTTTTTT. Amino acids: CATSLDRGIGELFF. Using reference TRBV15 and TRBJ2-2 for the parts outside the CDR3, the full variable domain is DAMVIQNPRYQVTQFGKPVTLSCSQTLNHNVMYWYQQKSSQAPKLLFHYYDKDFNNEADTPDNFQSRRPNTSFCFLDIRSPGLGDTAMYLCATSLDRGIGELFFGEGSRLTVL.

V usage is TRBV5-4 and J usage is TRBJ2-7, with D maybe TRBD2 (7 bases). Trimming removed 0 bases from V and 7 bases from J, with 20 bases in between. The length of the CDR3 is 16 residues. Per the germline V gene, CDR1 is SGHNT and CDR2 is YYREEE (reference sequence). The CDR3 DNA is TGTGCCAGCAGCTTGGGGGAGGGGGGAGAGGCGGAAGAGCAGTACTTC. It codes for CASSLGEGGEAEEQYF.

V usage is TRBV5-4 and J usage is TRBJ1-1; no reliable D call. V lost 1 base, J lost 4 bases, and 17 bases lay in between. CDR3 length: 16 amino acids. Germline CDR1 reads SGHNT; CDR2 reads YYREEE (reference sequence). CDR3 protein: CASSLPRGSRGTEAFF. CDR3 in DNA: TGTGCCAGCAGCTTGCCCCGGGGTAGCCGAGGCACTGAAGCTTTCTTT.

This clone was observed a few times. This rearrangement joins TRBV7-9 to TRBJ2-5, with a weak D call TRBD2 (5 bases). The assigned J gene may be wrong: the sequence end matches TRBJ2-7 better. Per the germline V gene, CDR1 is SEHNR and CDR2 is FQNEAQ (reference sequence). The CDR3 spans 14 residues. The CDR3: CASSLAVEAYEQYF. The DNA for the CDR3 is TGTGCCAGCAGCTTAGCGGTGGAGGCCTACGAGCAGTACTTC.

This rearrangement joins TRBV30 to TRBJ2-7; 7 bases map to TRBD1. The CDR3 contains 13 residues. Germline V gene lookup returns CDR1 GTSNPN and CDR2 SVGIG (reference sequence). V lost 3 bases, J lost 6 bases, and 8 bases stayed unmatched. CDR3 sequence reads: CAWSRTGLSEQYF. The DNA for the CDR3 is TGTGCCTGGAGCCGGACAGGTTTGAGCGAGCAGTACTTC. Variable domain in full (rest from reference TRBV30 and TRBJ2-7): SQTIHQWPATLVQPVGSPLSLECTVEGTSNPNLYWYRQAAGRGLQLLFYSVGIGQISSEVPQNLSASRPQDRQFILSSKKLLLSDSGFYLCAWSRTGLSEQYFGPGTRLTVT.

The sample holds a few counts of this clone. Here the CDR3 DNA reads TGTGCCAGCAGCTCCCCGCGGGGGCAAGAGACCCAGTACTTC. Amino acids: CASSSPRGQETQYF. The chain carries TRBV5-5 and TRBJ2-5; TRBD2 aligns across 7 bases. V was pared by 3 bases and J by 2 bases, with 4 bases of the junction left unmatched. This CDR3 region has 14 residues. From germline, CDR1 is SGHKS and CDR2 YYEKEE (reference sequence). Full variable domain (outside the CDR3, taken from reference TRBV5-5 and TRBJ2-5): DAGVTQSPTHLIKTRGQQVTLRCSPISGHKSVSWYQQVLGQGPQFIFQYYEKEERGRGNFPDRFSARQFPNYSSELNVNALLLGDSALYLCASSSPRGQETQYFGPGTRLLVL.

J is TRBJ2-1 and V is TRBV6-8; 9 bases agree with TRBD2. The ends lost 4 bases at V and 4 bases at J; junction bases unmatched: 5. Germline CDR1 is MNHGY and CDR2 is SAAAGT. The CDR3 covers 15 residues. CDR3 DNA: TGTGCCAGCAGTTGGTTAGCGGGGGTTTACAATGAGCAGTTCTTC. Translating gives CASSWLAGVYNEQFF.

This clone was detected a few times. V usage is TRBV10-1 and J usage is TRBJ2-2, with D hard to call. Deletions cut 0 bases from V and 0 bases from J, with 14 bases between. CDR1 WNHNN and CDR2 SYGVQD come from the germline V gene (reference sequence). The CDR3 runs to 18 residues. The DNA of the CDR3 is TGCGCCAGCAGTGAGTCGACTGGTTGTAGGACGAACACCGGGGAGCTGTTTTTT. Amino acids: CASSESTGCRTNTGELFF.

This sequence joins TRBV2 and TRBJ1-1; 10 bases are shared with TRBD1. Germline assignment: CDR1 SNHLY and CDR2 FYNNEI. The J segment lost 5 bases and the V segment lost 4 bases, leaving 4 bases of the junction unmatched. The CDR3 is 14 residues long. The CDR3 nucleotides are TGTGCCAGCAGTGTCGACAGGGGGCGTACTGAAGCTTTCTTT. Translating it yields CASSVDRGRTEAFF.

This clone was picked up one time. The chain joins TRBV10-3 to TRBJ2-2, with TRBD2 matching over 9 bases. The CDR3 sequence is 16 residues long. Germline CDR1 ENHRY, CDR2 SYGVKD. V trimming: 5 bases; J trimming: 2 bases; junction bases outside the gene matches: 6. The CDR3 DNA reads as TGTGCCATCAGTTCCGGGACTAGCCTTAACACCGGGGAGCTGTTTTTT. It codes for CAISSGTSLNTGELFF.

V and J are TRBV5-6 and TRBJ1-2; 7 nucleotides match TRBD1. V lost 3 bases and J lost 8; bases outside the gene matches: 7. The CDR3 is 13 residues long. The germline V gene has CDR1 SGHDT and CDR2 YYEEEE. The CDR3 nucleotides are TGTGCCAGCAGCTGGGGGGACAGCGGAGGCTACACCTTC. Translating it yields CASSWGDSGGYTF.

The chain employs TRBV6-5 and TRBJ1-1; D is perhaps TRBD1 (5 bases). The CDR3 is 15 residues long. Trimming left V 0 bases short and J 1 base short, with 9 bases between. Germline V CDR1 and CDR2: MNHEY, SVGAGI. CDR3 loop: CASSYSYRGNTEAFF. CDR3 nucleotides: TGTGCCAGCAGTTACTCGTATAGGGGGAACACTGAAGCTTTCTTT.